A selection of T cell receptor beta chains follows, all from one sample in a study of cytomegalovirus exposure and HLA in healthy donors. Produced via immunoSEQ multiplex PCR; TCRdb's table is partial and in-frame only. The data show more than 80,000 clones, with 65% to 80% seen just once and 5% to 7% held by the top ten. The source material was PBMCs. Every receptor here comes from a woman aged 50 to 60 in good health and CMV-seropositive. The CDR3 runs from the conserved cysteine through the conserved F or W. The D gene is left open where the match is weak. Where a row states a size, it is once, few, many or the class of an expanded clone; other rows omit it.

>15|once|TRBJ1-6|TRBV5-1|TRBD1
TGCGCCAGCAGGAAGGACAGGCCCCTTAATTCACCCCTCCACTTT
CASRKDRPLNSPLHF
>16|.|TRBJ1-1|TRBV14|.
TGTGCCAGCAGCGACCCGGCGGGGCTCGGGAGCACTGAAGCTTTCTTT
CASSDPAGLGSTEAFF
>17|.|TRBJ2-3|TRBV27|.
TGTGCCAGCAGTCATCGCCTCGGGGGGCTTCGCACAGATACGCAGTATTTT
CASSHRLGGLRTDTQYF
>15|once|TRBJ1-4|TRBV18|TRBD1
TGTGCCAGCTCACCACCGGGACAGGGTGGAGAAAAACTGTTTTTT
CASSPPGQGGEKLFF
>14|once|TRBJ2-3|TRBV5-1|.
TGCGCCAGCAGCTTGGCCGGGGGTTTGGATACGCAGTATTTT
CASSLAGGLDTQYF
>16|few|TRBJ2-2|TRBV19|TRBD2
TGTGCCAGTAGTATAGGGGGGGGATTGAACACCGGGGAGCTGTTTTTT
CASSIGGGLNTGELFF
>13|.|TRBJ2-5|TRBV11-3|TRBD1
TGTGCCAGCAGCTCGGACAGGTTGGGAACCCAGTACTTC
CASSSDRLGTQYF
>15|once|TRBJ1-3|TRBV29-1|.
TGCAGCGCCGGGGGAAAAACACCGTCTGGAAACACCATATATTTT
CSAGGKTPSGNTIYF
>14|.|TRBJ1-4|TRBV6-5|TRBD1
TGTGCCAGCAGCGGGACAGGAGGGAGAGAAAAACTGTTTTTT
CASSGTGGREKLFF
>13|many|TRBJ1-1|TRBV30|.
TGTGCCTGGAGTTGGGGGAGGGGGACTGAAGCTTTCTTT
CAWSWGRGTEAFF
>11|.|TRBJ1-1|TRBV20-1|.
TGCAGTGCGGGGAGGAACACTGAAGCTTTCTTT
CSAGRNTEAFF
>16|few|TRBJ1-5|TRBV7-2|.
TGTGCCAGCAGCTCGCCTTACCCAGGCAGCAATCAGCCCCAGCATTTT
CASSSPYPGSNQPQHF
>21|.|TRBJ1-5|TRBV6-1|.
TGTGCCAGCAGTGAACTCGGGTTGGAGGGTCGAGTACCTCCAACTAATCAGCCCCAGCATTTT
CASSELGLEGRVPPTNQPQHF
>13|.|TRBJ2-7|TRBV30|.
TGTGCCTGGAGAGAAGTAGGGGCCTACGAGCAGTACTTC
CAWREVGAYEQYF
>16|few|TRBJ1-2|TRBV27|TRBD1
TGTGCCAGCAGAAGAACCGGGACAGGGCAGTTCTATGGCTACACCTTC
CASRRTGTGQFYGYTF